The 21 T cell receptor beta chains below were found in one sample sequenced in a study of radiotherapy plus CTLA-4 blockade in lung cancer. Sequencing was performed with immunoSEQ multiplex PCR; in TCRdb, only in-frame clones are kept and a portion is missing. The sample lists tens of thousands of clones; roughly 80% were seen once. This specimen consisted of peripheral blood, obtained from a patient treated with radiotherapy plus ipilimumab. Every receptor here comes from a human donor with non-small cell lung cancer that progressed on radiotherapy plus ipilimumab.

CDR3 in DNA: TGTGCCAGCAGCAAAGCGGGAGGCTACGAGCAGTACGTC. Translated, it gives CASSKAGGYEQYV. J is TRBJ2-7 and V is TRBV11-2; 9 bases map to TRBD2. This CDR3 contains 13 residues. Germline V gene lookup returns CDR1 SGHAT and CDR2 FQNNGV. The V segment lost 5 bases and the J segment 3 bases; nucleotides outside the gene matches: 2.

The chain carries TRBV28 and TRBJ2-7; D is possibly TRBD1 (6 bases). This CDR3 is built from 12 residues. Germline CDR1 MDHEN, CDR2 SYDVKM. The V and J ends lost 2 bases and 4 bases respectively, with 6 bases between them. CDR3 in amino acids: CASSLQGYEQYF. The CDR3 DNA sequence: TGTGCCAGCAGTTTACAGGGGTACGAGCAGTACTTC.

The rearrangement joins TRBV11-2 to TRBJ2-5; D is tentatively TRBD1 or TRBD2 (5 bases each). The V and J ends lost 3 bases and 1 base respectively, with 6 bases between them. The CDR3 has 13 residues. Germline V gene data show CDR1 as SGHAT and CDR2 as FQNNGV. CDR3 loop: CASSFGTQETQYF. In DNA form, the CDR3 reads TGTGCCAGCAGCTTCGGGACCCAAGAGACCCAGTACTTC.

V gene TRBV7-3 combines with J gene TRBJ2-2; TRBD1 matches 9 bases. Germline lookup yields CDR1 SGHTA and CDR2 FQGTGA. V gave up 5 bases and J gave up 5 bases; unmatched junction bases: 6. This CDR3 has 15 residues. This CDR3 is CASSIQQGATGELFF. CDR3 DNA: TGTGCCAGCAGCATACAACAGGGGGCTACCGGGGAGCTGTTTTTT.

V and J are TRBV30 and TRBJ2-4, with TRBD1 matching 7 bases. Germline V lookup: CDR1 GTSNPN, CDR2 SVGIG (reference sequence). Trimming cost V 2 bases and J 5 bases; bases outside gene matches: 12. This CDR3 spans 16 amino acids. The CDR3 spells CAWSRFSGQKENIQYF. Written as DNA, the CDR3 is TGTGCCTGGAGTCGGTTTTCGGGACAGAAAGAAAACATTCAGTACTTC.

This clone was detected a few times. CDR3 in amino acids: CASSGGGNQPQHF. The CDR3 DNA reads as TGTGCCAGCAGCGGGGGAGGCAATCAGCCCCAGCATTTT. V usage is TRBV5-4 and J usage is TRBJ1-5, with D possibly TRBD1 on 5 matching bases. Germline V gives CDR1 SGHNT, CDR2 YYREEE (reference sequence). The CDR3 loop spans 13 amino acids. The germline V and J ends were trimmed by 4 bases and 2 bases, with 7 bases remaining between them.

V usage is TRBV6-5 and J usage is TRBJ2-1, with 8 bases aligning to TRBD2. Per germline, CDR1 MNHEY and CDR2 SVGAGI. After removal of 8 bases from V and 1 base from J, the junction contained 4 bases not matched to a gene. This CDR3 is built from 14 residues. The CDR3 nucleotides are TGTGCCAGCCAGCGGGAGCTTTCCTACAATGAGCAGTTCTTC. Translating gives CASQRELSYNEQFF.

The chain combines TRBV7-3 with TRBJ2-2, with D perhaps matching TRBD1 (6 bases). Germline assignment: CDR1 SGHTA and CDR2 FQGTGA. The CDR3 extends over 15 amino acids. V lost 0 bases, J lost 1 base, and 6 bases lay in between. The CDR3 is CASSLTGQNTGELFF. CDR3 bases: TGTGCCAGCAGCTTAACGGGACAGAACACCGGGGAGCTGTTTTTT.

This chain uses TRBV28 with TRBJ1-3; D remains ambiguous. V was trimmed by 6 bases and J by 1 base, leaving 13 bases between them. The CDR3 covers 15 residues. Germline V gene lookup returns CDR1 MDHEN and CDR2 SYDVKM. Here the CDR3 DNA reads TGTGCCAGCAGCCGACGTAAGGGATCTGGAAACACCATATATTTT. Amino acid sequence: CASSRRKGSGNTIYF. The full variable domain, rest sourced from reference TRBV28 and TRBJ1-3, is DVKVTQSSRYLVKRTGEKVFLECVQDMDHENMFWYRQDPGLGLRLIYFSYDVKMKEKGDIPEGYSVSREKKERFSLILESASTNQTSMYLCASSRRKGSGNTIYFGEGSWLTVV.

As to this clone: Other nucleotide sequences in the sample specify the same CDR3. V and J are TRBV10-1 and TRBJ2-1; D might be TRBD1 (5 bases). This CDR3 contains 13 residues. Germline V gene lookup returns CDR1 WNHNN and CDR2 SYGVQD (reference sequence). V was clipped by 0 bases and J by 6 bases, with 6 bases between them. CDR3 nucleotide sequence: TGCGCCAGCAGTGAGTCGGGGCGCAATGAGCAGTTCTTC. Protein: CASSESGRNEQFF.

The CDR3: CASSRDGYEQFF. The DNA of the CDR3 is TGTGCCAGCAGTCGGGACGGTTATGAGCAGTTCTTC. The chain joins TRBV6-4 to TRBJ2-1; D may match TRBD1 or TRBD2 (5 bases each). V was trimmed by 5 bases and J by 8 bases, leaving 10 bases between them. Germline lookup yields CDR1 MRHNA and CDR2 SNTAGT. The CDR3 loop spans 12 amino acids.

The chain uses TRBV11-3 and TRBJ2-1, with 7 bases identical to TRBD2. This CDR3 is 13 amino acids long. V shed 3 bases, J shed 10 bases, and the junction held 6 bases outside the gene matches. Germline CDR1 SGHNT, CDR2 YENEEA. CDR3 amino acids: CASSFFPGGEQFF. DNA for the CDR3: TGTGCCAGCAGCTTTTTCCCGGGGGGAGAGCAGTTCTTC.

The V and J genes are TRBV28 and TRBJ2-1, with a possible D match to TRBD2 (5 bases). The CDR3 sequence is 14 residues long. Germline CDR1 is MDHEN and CDR2 is SYDVKM. Trimming cost V 5 bases and J 5 bases, with 13 bases left between them. CDR3 protein: CASSPVLAHNEQFF. The CDR3 DNA reads as TGTGCCAGCAGTCCGGTTCTAGCCCACAATGAGCAGTTCTTC.

V is TRBV6-1 and J is TRBJ1-5; D perhaps matches TRBD1 (5 bases). The germline gives CDR1 MNHNS, CDR2 SASEGT. The CDR3 loop spans 15 amino acids. Trimming removed 6 bases from V and 4 bases from J, with 16 bases in between. The CDR3 coding sequence is TGTGCCAGCAGCCTAGGCAGGGTTCGGAATCAGCCCCAGCATTTT. Its protein product is CASSLGRVRNQPQHF.

This clone has just one count. The rearrangement uses TRBV7-9 and TRBJ2-2, with D hard to call. The germline gives CDR1 SEHNR, CDR2 FQNEAQ (reference sequence). The CDR3 extends over 11 amino acids. Trimming pared 6 bases from V and 7 bases from J, leaving 6 bases between. The CDR3 spells CASRTGGELFF. CDR3 nucleotides: TGTGCCAGCAGGACTGGCGGGGAGCTGTTTTTT.

The chain is built from TRBV2 and TRBJ2-7; tentatively, D is TRBD1 (6 bases). Germline-derived CDR1 and CDR2 are SNHLY and FYNNEI. CDR3 length: 13 amino acids. Trimming pared 6 bases from V and 3 bases from J, leaving 12 bases between. In DNA, the CDR3 is TGTGCCAGCAGAAACAGGGAGCTCTACGAGCAGTACGTC. Its protein product is CASRNRELYEQYV.

The chain is built from TRBV7-3 and TRBJ2-7; D is perhaps TRBD2 (5 bases). The CDR3 is 16 residues long. Per the germline V gene, CDR1 is SGHTA and CDR2 is FQGTGA. The V end was cut by 5 bases, the J end by 3 bases, with 20 bases between. The CDR3 protein is CASSPDSGEGLYEQYF. The CDR3 bases are TGTGCCAGCAGCCCGGACTCGGGCGAAGGGCTCTACGAGCAGTACTTC.

This clone showed up just a few times. The chain carries TRBV5-6 and TRBJ2-3, with TRBD2 as a possible D gene (5 bases). Germline assignment: CDR1 SGHDT and CDR2 YYEEEE. Trimming pared 0 bases from V and 6 bases from J, leaving 14 bases between. CDR3 length: 15 amino acids. The CDR3 protein is CASSLVGPGMDTQYF. CDR3 in DNA: TGTGCCAGCAGCTTGGTGGGCCCGGGGATGGATACGCAGTATTTT.

CDR3 region: CASSPESSLSTNEKLFF. CDR3 bases: TGTGCCAGCAGTCCAGAGAGCAGCCTTTCAACTAATGAAAAACTGTTTTTT. The V gene is TRBV4-2, the J gene TRBJ1-4; no reliable D call. The CDR3 consists of 17 residues. Germline CDR1 LGHNA, CDR2 YNFKEQ. The ends were cut back, 6 bases at V and 0 bases at J, with 17 bases in the middle.

This clone was recorded only once. This chain connects TRBV5-4 to TRBJ2-5, with D perhaps TRBD1 or TRBD2 (5 bases each). The CDR3 has 12 amino acids. Germline values: CDR1 SGHNT, CDR2 YYREEE (reference sequence). Trimming took 7 bases from V and 2 from J, leaving 9 bases between them. The CDR3 sequence: CASGEGQETQYF. The CDR3 region has the DNA TGTGCCAGCGGTGAGGGGCAAGAGACCCAGTACTTC. Together with reference TRBV5-4 and TRBJ2-5, the CDR3 gives the full variable domain: ETGVTQSPTHLIKTRGQQVTLRCSSQSGHNTVSWYQQALGQGPQFIFQYYREEENGRGNFPPRFSGLQFPNYSSELNVNALELDDSALYLCASGEGQETQYFGPGTRLLVL.

The CDR3 loop reads CAWSGEKLFF. Written as DNA, the CDR3 is TGTGCCTGGAGCGGTGAAAAACTGTTTTTT. The chain is built from TRBV30 and TRBJ1-4; D not resolved. CDR3 size: 10 residues. Trimming took 3 bases from V and 7 from J, leaving 3 bases between them. Per germline, CDR1 GTSNPN and CDR2 SVGIG (reference sequence).